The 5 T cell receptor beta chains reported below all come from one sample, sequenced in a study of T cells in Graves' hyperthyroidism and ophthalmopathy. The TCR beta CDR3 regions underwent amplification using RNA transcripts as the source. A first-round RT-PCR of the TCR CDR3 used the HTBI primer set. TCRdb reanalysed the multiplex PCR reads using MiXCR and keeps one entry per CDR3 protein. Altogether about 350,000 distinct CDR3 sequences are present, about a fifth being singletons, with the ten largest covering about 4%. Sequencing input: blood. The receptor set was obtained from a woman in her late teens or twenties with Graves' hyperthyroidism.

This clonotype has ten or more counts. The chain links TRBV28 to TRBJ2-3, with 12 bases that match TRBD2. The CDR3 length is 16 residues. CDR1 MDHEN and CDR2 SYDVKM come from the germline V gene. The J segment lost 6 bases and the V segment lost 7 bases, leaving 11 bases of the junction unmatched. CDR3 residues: CASTLKPSGGADTQYF. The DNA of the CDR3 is TGTGCCAGCACCTTGAAACCTAGCGGGGGGGCGGATACGCAGTATTTT.

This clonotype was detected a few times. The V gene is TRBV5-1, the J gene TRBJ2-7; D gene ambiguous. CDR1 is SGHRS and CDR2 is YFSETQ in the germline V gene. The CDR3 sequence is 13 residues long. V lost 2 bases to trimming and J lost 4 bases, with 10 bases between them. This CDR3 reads CASSLTLSYEQYF. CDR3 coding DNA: TGCGCCAGCAGCTTAACTTTAAGTTACGAGCAGTACTTC.

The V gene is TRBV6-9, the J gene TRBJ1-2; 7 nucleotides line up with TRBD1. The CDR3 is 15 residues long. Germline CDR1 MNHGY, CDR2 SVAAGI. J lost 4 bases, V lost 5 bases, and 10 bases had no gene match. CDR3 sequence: CASSGWDSKGYGYTF. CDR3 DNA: TGTGCCAGCAGTGGATGGGACAGCAAGGGCTATGGCTACACCTTC.

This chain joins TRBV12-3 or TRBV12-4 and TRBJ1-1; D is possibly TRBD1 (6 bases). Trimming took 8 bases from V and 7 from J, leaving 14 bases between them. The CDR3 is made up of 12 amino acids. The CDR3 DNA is TGTGCCAGCCTTGAGGGAGGGGGTGAAGCTTTCTTT. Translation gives CASLEGGGEAFF.

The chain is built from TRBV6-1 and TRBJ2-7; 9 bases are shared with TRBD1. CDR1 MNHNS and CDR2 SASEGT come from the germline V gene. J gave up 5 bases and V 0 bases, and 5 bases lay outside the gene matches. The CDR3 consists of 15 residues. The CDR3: CASSEARTGDHEQYF. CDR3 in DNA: TGTGCCAGCAGTGAAGCCCGGACAGGGGACCACGAGCAGTACTTC.